One sample yielded the 16 T cell receptor delta chains listed below, sequenced in a study of gamma-delta T cells after stem cell transplantation (dated by TCRdb to 2016 to 2017). The protocol used for the library was RT-PCR. The data were produced on an Illumina MiSeq. TCRdb reran clone calling on the public reads with CATT; rows sharing one DNA sequence were then combined. For this sample there are approximately 3,000 delta-chain clones; 9% to 14% appear just once. The biggest ten clones account for approximately 3% of the sample. Sequencing was performed on gamma-delta T cells. These receptors all stem from a human donor. It is not recorded whose cells these are; they may come from a transplant donor.

This clone was seen a handful of times. The V call is TRDV1, the J call TRDJ1; the D is unclear. Between the trimmed V and J ends, which lost 2 bases and 10 bases, there was a span of 29 bases. The V gene's germline CDR1 is TSWWSYY and CDR2 QGS. This CDR3 is built from 18 residues. CDR3 DNA sequence: TGTGCTCTTGGGGAAGTACGTTGGCGATCGAACGGCCCGGTGAGACTCATCTTT. As protein: CALGEVRWRSNGPVRLIF.

In its sample, this clone was seen a few times. The chain joins TRDV2 to TRDJ3; 11 bases agree with TRDD3. V gave up 0 bases and J gave up 3 bases; unmatched junction bases: 3. The CDR3 consists of 18 residues. Germline V gene lookup returns CDR1 GEAIGNYY and CDR2 EKD. This CDR3 is CACDTGTGGYWDTRQMFF. The CDR3 nucleotides read TGTGCCTGTGACACCGGAACTGGGGGATACTGGGACACCCGACAGATGTTTTTC.

This clone was picked up a small number of times. The chain carries TRDV1 and TRDJ1; no clear D gene. The CDR3 extends over 19 amino acids. V was cut by 0 bases and J by 0 bases, with 20 bases left in between. Germline lookup yields CDR1 TSWWSYY and CDR2 QGS. The CDR3 loop reads CALGELEAVGPLHTDKLIF. In DNA form, the CDR3 reads TGTGCTCTTGGGGAACTAGAAGCTGTGGGCCCCCTGCACACCGATAAACTCATCTTT.

This clone was seen more than once but under ten times. The V call is TRAV29/DV5, the J call TRDJ3; 11 bases are shared with TRDD3. Trimming removed 1 base from V and 3 bases from J; junction bases left unmatched: 9. The CDR3 totals 19 residues. Germline V CDR1 and CDR2: NSMFDY, ISSIKDK. CDR3 in amino acids: CAASSLLGDKGWDTRQMFF. In DNA, the CDR3 is TGTGCAGCAAGCTCGTTACTGGGGGATAAAGGCTGGGACACCCGACAGATGTTTTTC. The entire variable domain, with the rest obtained from reference TRAV29/DV5 and TRDJ3, is as follows: DQQVKQNSPSLSVQEGRISILNCDYTNSMFDYFLWYKKYPAEGPTFLISISSIKDKNEDGRFTVFLNKSAKHLSLHIVPSQPGDSAVYFCAASSLLGDKGWDTRQMFFGTGIKLFVEP.

This chain links TRDV1 with TRDJ1; TRDD3 aligns across 9 bases. Germline CDR1 and CDR2: TSWWSYY and QGS. V dropped 2 bases and J dropped 4; count of bases not matched to a gene: 8. The CDR3 is made up of 16 amino acids. The CDR3 here is CALGEGPTGGRDKLIF. In DNA, the CDR3 is TGTGCTCTTGGGGAAGGCCCTACTGGGGGACGCGATAAACTCATCTTT.

For this clone: A much larger clone lies a single base off, so this may be a read error. For the J gene the call is TRDJ3; the V gene lacks a call; the D call of TRDD3 is as the table states it, not checked on the DNA. There are 22 residues in the CDR3. The CDR3 nucleotides are TGTGCCTGTGACCCCGCCATTACTAGGGGAAATACGAGCTCCTGGGACACCCGACAGATGTTTTTC. Encoded protein: CACDPAITRGNTSSWDTRQMFF.

In its sample, this clone was seen a few times. The V and J genes are TRAV29/DV5 and TRDJ1; 12 bases map to TRDD3. J was trimmed by 0 bases and V by 2 bases; bases with no gene match: 23. This CDR3 region has 22 residues. Germline V CDR1 and CDR2: NSMFDY, ISSIKDK. Here the CDR3 reads CAASYWPSRYWGIPGYTDKLIF. CDR3 DNA: TGTGCAGCAAGTTATTGGCCTTCCCGTTACTGGGGGATACCCGGGTACACCGATAAACTCATCTTT.

This clone was counted a few times. The CDR3 loop reads CACDTGSRGYAVGSWDTRQMFF. The DNA for the CDR3 is TGTGCCTGTGACACCGGTTCTCGGGGATACGCGGTTGGCTCCTGGGACACCCGACAGATGTTTTTC. This chain connects TRDV2 to TRDJ3; 9 bases line up with TRDD3. Trimming cost V 0 bases and J 0 bases; bases outside gene matches: 14. The germline gives CDR1 GEAIGNYY, CDR2 EKD. The CDR3 runs 22 residues.

Comment on this clone: Its ends do not fully match the called genes, so a read error is possible. The same CDR3 arises from other DNA sequences in this sample as well. The rearrangement joins TRDV2 to TRDJ2; 7 nucleotides align to TRDD3. The V gene's germline CDR1 is GEAIGNYY and CDR2 EKD. The length of the CDR3 is 17 residues. CDR3 region: CACDTVGDLGLTAQLFF. The CDR3 DNA is TGTGCCTGCGACACAGTGGGGGACCTCGGGCTGACAGCACAACTCTTCTTT.

This clone was counted a few times. J is TRDJ3 and V is TRAV29/DV5, with a possible D match to TRDD3 (6 bases). Germline V gene sequence: CDR1 NSMFDY, CDR2 ISSIKDK. V was pared by 0 bases and J by 0 bases, with 19 bases between. This CDR3 comprises 20 residues. The CDR3 spells CAASAELGIPSSWDTRQMFF. The CDR3 region has the DNA TGTGCAGCAAGCGCGGAGCTGGGGATCCCCAGCTCCTGGGACACCCGACAGATGTTTTTC.

This clone came up a few times. The same CDR3 can be traced to other DNA sequences in this sample. The chain carries TRDV1 and TRDJ1, with D tentatively TRDD2 (5 bases). Germline V gene lookup returns CDR1 TSWWSYY and CDR2 QGS. CDR3 length: 21 residues. The germline V and J ends were trimmed by 0 bases and 0 bases, with 26 bases remaining between them. CDR3 nucleotides: TGTGCTCTTGGGGAACTAGGCCCCAAAGGTCGAGGGACCTACTACACCGATAAACTCATCTTT. Translation: CALGELGPKGRGTYYTDKLIF.

In its sample, this clone was seen a few times. The genes are TRDV1 and TRDJ2; tentatively, D is TRDD2 (6 bases). Germline CDR1 TSWWSYY, CDR2 QGS. CDR3 length: 19 amino acids. V was shortened by 4 bases and J by 5 bases, with 26 bases between the two germline ends. CDR3 amino acids: CALGAPVAPTLRDTAQLFF. The CDR3 DNA follows: TGTGCTCTTGGGGCACCGGTCGCTCCTACGCTAAGAGACACAGCACAACTCTTCTTT.

The V gene is TRDV1, the J gene TRDJ1; no clear D. The CDR3 runs to 12 residues. Germline CDR1 is TSWWSYY and CDR2 is QGS. The ends were cut back, 6 bases at V and 5 bases at J, with 10 bases in the middle. The CDR3 DNA reads as TGTGCTCTTGGCCCGCACAATGATAAACTCATCTTT. It codes for CALGPHNDKLIF.

This chain uses TRDV1 with TRDJ1; TRDD3 aligns across 13 bases. This CDR3 spans 18 amino acids. Per germline, CDR1 TSWWSYY and CDR2 QGS. Trimming cost V 2 bases and J 10 bases; bases outside gene matches: 16. CDR3 sequence reads: CALGEKIHGLGDTQSLIF. CDR3 coding DNA: TGTGCTCTTGGGGAAAAGATACACGGACTGGGGGATACGCAATCACTCATCTTT.

Turning to this clone: This may arise from a read error, as a much more abundant clone is one base away. V gene TRDV3 combines with J gene TRDJ1; no definite D call. The J gene was not available in TCRdb and was assigned here by matching the DNA to germline segments. Germline CDR1 and CDR2: TVYSNPD and GDNSRS (reference sequence). There are 13 residues in the CDR3. V lost 2 bases and J 3 bases, leaving 13 bases between the germline ends. The CDR3 reads CAFWRLRADKLIF. In DNA, the CDR3 is TGTGCCTTTTGGCGACTCAGAGCCGATAAACTCATCTTT.

This clone was detected only a few times. The genes are TRDV1 and TRDJ1, with a weak D call TRDD3 (5 bases). The CDR3 is 17 amino acids. Trimming left V 1 base short and J 5 bases short, with 20 bases between. Germline V CDR1 and CDR2: TSWWSYY, QGS. The CDR3 DNA sequence: TGTGCTCTTGGGGAACGTGGTCCACTCGCTGGGTTAGATAAACTCATCTTT. Translating it yields CALGERGPLAGLDKLIF.